These 28 T cell receptor beta chains share one sample of origin, sequenced in a study of T-cell reconstitution after alpha-beta-depleted transplantation in children. Library preparation (for TCRbeta) was performed with unique molecular identifiers. From the PCR reads, TCRdb called clonotypes with MiXCR, one entry per CDR3 protein. This table holds 750,000 to 950,000 distinct CDR3 sequences, around 17% found once. The sequencing here drew on PBMCs, mostly from graft donor cells, taken 360 days after TCRalphabeta/CD19-depleted stem cell transplant. The origin of the receptors is a male patient aged 5 to 17 who had a stem cell transplant for acute lymphoblastic leukemia, so the T cells may come from the graft donor.

The V call is TRBV5-6, the J call TRBJ2-1; maybe TRBD2 (5 bases). The CDR3 is 14 amino acids. The V and J ends lost 2 bases and 9 bases respectively, with 15 bases between them. Germline CDR1 is SGHDT and CDR2 is YYEEEE. DNA for the CDR3: TGTGCCAGCAGCTTCGGGCACGCCGCGGGTGAGCAGTTCTTC. Its translation: CASSFGHAAGEQFF. Variable domain in full (rest from reference TRBV5-6 and TRBJ2-1): DAGVTQSPTHLIKTRGQQVTLRCSPKSGHDTVSWYQQALGQGPQFIFQYYEEEERQRGNFPDRFSGHQFPNYSSELNVNALLLGDSALYLCASSFGHAAGEQFFGPGTRLTVL.

This clonotype was found a few times. The chain carries TRBV5-1 and TRBJ2-4; TRBD1 aligns across 7 bases. Trimming took 2 bases from V and 0 from J; bases not matched to a gene: 5. CDR3 length: 16 residues. Germline assignment: CDR1 SGHRS and CDR2 YFSETQ. CDR3 nucleotide sequence: TGCGCCAGCAGCTTAGACAGGGACACAGCCAAAAACATTCAGTACTTC. Translating gives CASSLDRDTAKNIQYF.

The chain uses TRBV12-5 and TRBJ2-1, with no clear D. The CDR3 length is 14 residues. V lost 11 bases and J 6 bases, leaving 20 bases between the germline ends. Germline CDR1 reads LGHNT; CDR2 reads FRNRAP. The CDR3 is CASSPSQRVNEQFF. The DNA of the CDR3 is TGTGCTTCCTCCCCTTCCCAAAGGGTCAATGAGCAGTTCTTC.

The V gene is TRBV15, the J gene TRBJ2-1; no definite D call. The germline V gene encodes CDR1 LNHNV and CDR2 YYDKDF (reference sequence). CDR3 size: 15 residues. V was trimmed by 3 bases and J by 1 base, leaving 10 bases between them. The DNA for the CDR3 is TGTGCCACCAGCAGGTCCGAACTATCCTACAATGAGCAGTTCTTC. This translates into CATSRSELSYNEQFF.

This clonotype has a single count. This chain connects TRBV29-1 to TRBJ2-6; D is ambiguous. V was cut by 5 bases and J by 0 bases, with 8 bases left in between. Germline V CDR1 and CDR2: SQVTM, ANQGSEA. The CDR3 covers 14 residues. CDR3 sequence reads: CSVLGSSGANVLTF. The CDR3 coding sequence is TGCAGCGTTCTTGGGTCCTCTGGGGCCAACGTCCTGACTTTC.

The V and J genes are TRBV7-9 and TRBJ2-5, with 13 positions matching TRBD2. The V gene end was trimmed by 6 bases and the J gene end by 5 bases; junction bases not matched to a gene: 12. In germline, CDR1 is SEHNR, CDR2 FQNEAQ (reference sequence). The CDR3 sequence is 17 residues long. The CDR3 region is CASSHGLAGDGGETQYF. The DNA for the CDR3 is TGTGCCAGCAGTCACGGACTAGCGGGAGATGGCGGGGAGACCCAGTACTTC.

This chain connects TRBV20-1 to TRBJ2-7; possibly TRBD2 for D (5 bases). This CDR3 is built from 11 residues. Germline V gives CDR1 DFQATT, CDR2 SNEGSKA (reference sequence). The germline V and J ends were trimmed by 6 bases and 3 bases, with 9 bases remaining between them. CDR3 residues: CSAERGYEQYF. The CDR3 coding sequence is TGCAGTGCCGAACGGGGCTACGAGCAGTACTTC.

This clonotype was counted many times. This chain connects TRBV9 to TRBJ2-7; D remains unclear. The V gene's germline CDR1 is SGDLS and CDR2 YYNGEE. Trimming removed 0 bases at V and 1 base at J, with 8 bases between. The CDR3 length is 14 residues. This chain's CDR3 is CASSVGYGSYEQYF. The CDR3 DNA sequence: TGTGCCAGCAGCGTAGGGTACGGGTCCTACGAGCAGTACTTC.

This clonotype was observed a few times. J is TRBJ2-5 and V is TRBV6-1, with 10 nucleotides matching TRBD2. Germline V CDR1 and CDR2: MNHNS, SASEGT. V dropped 7 bases and J dropped 0; count of bases not matched to a gene: 5. This CDR3 is 15 amino acids long. CDR3 sequence (DNA): TGTGCCAGCAAGCTGACTAGCGGGTACCAAGAGACCCAGTACTTC. Protein product: CASKLTSGYQETQYF.

CDR3: CASSLQGLAGGRDEQFF. In DNA, the CDR3 is TGTGCCAGCAGCTTGCAGGGGCTAGCGGGAGGCAGAGATGAGCAGTTCTTC. This chain links TRBV5-6 with TRBJ2-1; 11 bases align to TRBD2. The CDR3 spans 17 residues. CDR1 SGHDT and CDR2 YYEEEE come from the germline V gene. The junction had 11 bases not matched to a gene; V was cut back by 1 base and J by 8 bases. The variable domain in full, with the rest retrieved from reference TRBV5-6 and TRBJ2-1, is DAGVTQSPTHLIKTRGQQVTLRCSPKSGHDTVSWYQQALGQGPQFIFQYYEEEERQRGNFPDRFSGHQFPNYSSELNVNALLLGDSALYLCASSLQGLAGGRDEQFFGPGTRLTVL.

This clonotype was counted a few times. The chain joins TRBV29-1 to TRBJ2-7, with D perhaps TRBD1 (5 bases). The CDR3 has 17 amino acids. Trimming took off 8 bases at V and 4 bases at J, with 30 bases between the two ends. Per the germline V gene, CDR1 is SQVTM and CDR2 is ANQGSEA. CDR3 nucleotide sequence: TGCAGCTCCCTGGGTGACACCAAGACAGACCCCCCTTACGAGCAGTACTTC. Protein product: CSSLGDTKTDPPYEQYF.

This clonotype was counted at least ten times. The chain is built from TRBV5-1 and TRBJ2-1; TRBD1 might be the D (6 bases). Trimming stripped 4 bases from V and 4 bases from J, with 12 bases between. From germline, CDR1 is SGHRS and CDR2 YFSETQ. The CDR3 is 14 residues long. The CDR3 DNA sequence: TGCGCCAGCAGCCCCGAGACAGGTTACAATGAGCAGTTCTTC. It translates to CASSPETGYNEQFF.

This clonotype was counted a few times. The CDR3 nucleotides are TGCAGTGCGAGAAAGGGATGGGACTATGGCTACACCTTC. Protein sequence: CSARKGWDYGYTF. The chain joins TRBV20-1 to TRBJ1-2; D uncertain. The V gene lost 6 bases and the J gene lost 3 bases, with 14 bases spanning the gap. Germline V CDR1 and CDR2: DFQATT, SNEGSKA (reference sequence). The CDR3 sequence is 13 residues long.

This clonotype was counted a few times. The CDR3 protein is CSAREREGPSEQFF. The CDR3 bases are TGCAGTGCTAGAGAGCGGGAGGGCCCCAGTGAGCAGTTCTTC. This chain uses TRBV20-1 with TRBJ2-1; 9 positions match TRBD2. The trim removed 0 bases at V and 9 bases at J, leaving 6 bases unmatched. Per the germline V gene, CDR1 is DFQATT and CDR2 is SNEGSKA (reference sequence). This CDR3 comprises 14 residues.

V gene TRBV2 combines with J gene TRBJ2-3; TRBD2 matches at 7 bases. The CDR3 is 15 residues long. The ends lost 6 bases at V and 5 bases at J; junction bases unmatched: 11. The germline V gene has CDR1 SNHLY and CDR2 FYNNEI. The CDR3 is CASSARQGGKDTQYF. The CDR3 DNA reads as TGTGCCAGCAGCGCGAGGCAGGGAGGGAAAGATACGCAGTATTTT.

This rearrangement joins TRBV13 to TRBJ1-5; weak D call: TRBD1 (5 bases). The germline V gene has CDR1 PRHDT and CDR2 FYEKMQ (reference sequence). V gave up 0 bases and J gave up 6 bases, with 24 bases separating them. The CDR3 is made up of 19 amino acids. For the CDR3, the DNA is TGTGCCAGCAGCTTAGGTGGGGCTTCAGTCGGGGGTCAGGGTCAGCCCCAGCATTTT. Translated: CASSLGGASVGGQGQPQHF.

This chain joins TRBV2 and TRBJ2-1; D gene uncertain. V lost 8 bases and J 9 bases, leaving 11 bases between the germline ends. The CDR3 consists of 11 residues. Looked up from germline, CDR1 is SNHLY and CDR2 is FYNNEI. For the CDR3, the DNA is TGTGCCAGCGGAGTTCGCATTGAGCAGTTCTTC. Its protein is CASGVRIEQFF.

This clonotype was seen at least ten times. This chain joins TRBV12-3 or TRBV12-4 and TRBJ2-2; D unresolved. V dropped 9 bases and J dropped 5 bases, with 4 bases sitting between them. This CDR3 comprises 10 residues. The chain's CDR3 is CASATGELFF. The CDR3 region has the DNA TGTGCCAGTGCAACCGGGGAGCTGTTTTTT.

This clonotype was detected a few times. This chain joins TRBV6-2 or TRBV6-3 and TRBJ1-5; maybe TRBD1 (6 bases). This CDR3 has 13 residues. The V gene lost 8 bases and the J gene lost 3 bases, with 11 bases spanning the gap. Germline V gene sequence: CDR1 MNHEY, CDR2 SVGEGT. CDR3 DNA: TGTGCCAGCGTACAGGGTTACAATCAGCCCCAGCATTTT. This gives the protein CASVQGYNQPQHF.

The chain links TRBV6-5 to TRBJ2-4; 8 nucleotides align to TRBD2. The germline V gene has CDR1 MNHEY and CDR2 SVGAGI. This CDR3 is built from 20 residues. V lost 2 bases, J lost 0 bases, and 15 bases stayed unmatched. CDR3 amino acids: CASSYRMGLVEEVAKNIQYF. CDR3 DNA sequence: TGTGCCAGCAGTTACCGTATGGGACTAGTAGAAGAGGTAGCCAAAAACATTCAGTACTTC.

This clonotype was seen a few times. The rearrangement uses TRBV7-9 and TRBJ2-5; D perhaps matches TRBD1 (5 bases). Germline V gene lookup returns CDR1 SEHNR and CDR2 FQNEAQ (reference sequence). Trimming took 5 bases from V and 4 from J, leaving 11 bases between them. This CDR3 is 13 amino acids long. The CDR3 DNA sequence: TGTGCCAGCAGCGGACACCGCGGAGAGACCCAGTACTTC. This translates into CASSGHRGETQYF.

This clonotype appeared a few times. The gene calls are TRBV7-9 and TRBJ2-1; no clear D gene. The germline CDR1 and CDR2 sequences are SEHNR and FQNEAQ (reference sequence). CDR3 length equals 14 residues. The ends were cut back, 7 bases at V and 5 bases at J, with 15 bases in the middle. The CDR3 is CASTARSRNNEQFF. As DNA, the CDR3 is TGTGCCAGCACAGCGCGGAGCCGGAACAATGAGCAGTTCTTC.

This rearrangement joins TRBV5-1 to TRBJ2-5, with D tentatively TRBD2 (6 bases). This CDR3 has 14 amino acids. Trimming cost V 7 bases and J 5 bases, with 18 bases left between them. The germline V gene encodes CDR1 SGHRS and CDR2 YFSETQ. The CDR3 sequence: CASGQGGRTETQYF. As DNA, the CDR3 is TGCGCCAGCGGGCAGGGAGGTAGGACGGAGACCCAGTACTTC.

The gene calls are TRBV27 and TRBJ2-1; unclear D gene. From germline, CDR1 is MNHEY and CDR2 SMNVEV (reference sequence). Trimming cost V 4 bases and J 1 base, with 14 bases left between them. This CDR3 has 16 amino acids. CDR3 protein: CASSSYALVSYNEQFF. The CDR3 region has the DNA TGTGCCAGCAGTTCATACGCTCTAGTTTCCTACAATGAGCAGTTCTTC.

This clonotype was detected many times. J is TRBJ2-1 and V is TRBV12-3 or TRBV12-4, with D possibly matching TRBD2 (6 bases). The V and J ends lost 4 bases and 6 bases respectively, with 13 bases between them. The CDR3 covers 14 residues. In DNA, the CDR3 is TGTGCCAGCAGTTCCAGACTAGTCACCAATGAGCAGTTCTTC. Encoded protein: CASSSRLVTNEQFF.

This clonotype was seen a handful of times. The chain combines TRBV6-5 with TRBJ1-6; D unclear. Per the germline V gene, CDR1 is MNHEY and CDR2 is SVGAGI. This CDR3 has 18 amino acids. V lost 2 bases to trimming and J lost 2 bases, with 16 bases between them. The CDR3: CASSYRHGRRTYNSPLHF. DNA of the CDR3: TGTGCCAGCAGTTACAGACACGGTCGACGCACCTATAATTCACCCCTCCACTTT.

This clonotype was seen a few times. The chain has TRBV4-2 and TRBJ2-1; tentative D call: TRBD2 (6 bases). This CDR3 is built from 18 residues. V was shortened by 6 bases and J by 1 base, with 22 bases between the two germline ends. CDR1 is LGHNA and CDR2 is YNFKEQ in the germline V gene. The CDR3, as DNA: TGTGCCAGCAGTCCCGTTGAAGCGGGTCTGGGTTCCTACAATGAGCAGTTCTTC. It codes for CASSPVEAGLGSYNEQFF.

The gene calls are TRBV14 and TRBJ2-5, with TRBD1 matching over 8 bases. This CDR3 contains 15 residues. V shed 4 bases, J shed 5 bases, and the junction held 9 bases outside the gene matches. Germline V gives CDR1 SGHDN, CDR2 FVKESK. The chain's CDR3 is CASSLIDRGWETQYF. DNA for the CDR3: TGTGCCAGCAGCCTGATAGACAGGGGTTGGGAGACCCAGTACTTC.